A selection of T cell receptor beta chains follows, all from one sample in a study of blood T cell repertoires in COVID-19. Profiling relied on immunoSEQ multiplex PCR, and the TCRdb table lists in-frame clones only, not all of them. The repertoire holds 110,000 to 150,000 clones, with approximately 81% as singletons. Sample: peripheral blood. Every receptor here comes from a human donor in a cohort sampled during active COVID-19. CDR3s include the opening cysteine and the closing phenylalanine or tryptophan.

CDR3aa: CASSYDRGRENTEAFF
j_gene: TRBJ1-1
v_gene: TRBV6-2/TRBV6-3

CDR3aa: CASRRTRWGVDTQYF
j_gene: TRBJ2-3
v_gene: TRBV6-5

CDR3aa: CASTRGGSYNEQFF
j_gene: TRBJ2-1
v_gene: TRBV6-5

CDR3aa: CASSRDTGQGVFNSPLHF
j_gene: TRBJ1-6
v_gene: TRBV4-2

CDR3aa: CASRLRSGTGGYEQYF
j_gene: TRBJ2-7
v_gene: TRBV7-2

CDR3aa: CASSYQGMNTEAFF
j_gene: TRBJ1-1
v_gene: TRBV6-2/TRBV6-3

CDR3aa: CASSQTGIGNTIYF
j_gene: TRBJ1-3
v_gene: TRBV2

CDR3aa: CSVEAPGGSYEQYF
j_gene: TRBJ2-7
v_gene: TRBV29-1

CDR3aa: CASSSKSIQGGDYEQYF
j_gene: TRBJ2-7
v_gene: TRBV13

CDR3aa: CATWDLDRDEQYF
j_gene: TRBJ2-7
v_gene: TRBV28

CDR3aa: CASSIGLAGVIAYNEQFF
j_gene: TRBJ2-1
v_gene: TRBV19

CDR3aa: CASKLEDSRNSPLHF
j_gene: TRBJ1-6
v_gene: TRBV2

CDR3aa: CSVGDSSNQPQHF
j_gene: TRBJ1-5
v_gene: TRBV29-1

CDR3aa: CASSQGLAGGGEETQYF
j_gene: TRBJ2-5
v_gene: TRBV7-6

CDR3aa: CASSLGGRVENYYEQYF
j_gene: TRBJ2-7
v_gene: TRBV28

CDR3aa: CSVEALGGGTNEKLFF
j_gene: TRBJ1-4
v_gene: TRBV29-1

CDR3aa: CASSLGPSGRARSSYEQYF
j_gene: TRBJ2-7
v_gene: TRBV27

CDR3aa: CASSVSPGGSTDTQYF
j_gene: TRBJ2-3
v_gene: TRBV9

CDR3aa: CASGFTNGTEAFF
j_gene: TRBJ1-1
v_gene: TRBV5-1

CDR3aa: CASTNKDRDGIETQYF
j_gene: TRBJ2-5
v_gene: TRBV28

CDR3aa: CASSSPGASGGYNEQFF
j_gene: TRBJ2-1
v_gene: TRBV5-1

CDR3aa: CASSDPRGPGGLFF
j_gene: TRBJ1-4
v_gene: TRBV6-1

CDR3aa: CASRRQGGETQYF
j_gene: TRBJ2-5
v_gene: TRBV6-5

CDR3aa: CASSSRRQGAYEQYF
j_gene: TRBJ2-7
v_gene: TRBV7-8

CDR3aa: CAISESTQGIYGYTF
j_gene: TRBJ1-2
v_gene: TRBV10-3

CDR3aa: CSATYNEQFF
j_gene: TRBJ2-1
v_gene: TRBV20-1

CDR3aa: CASSLGLAGSGSEQFF
j_gene: TRBJ2-1
v_gene: TRBV7-6

CDR3aa: CASSLGRLETQYF
j_gene: TRBJ2-5
v_gene: TRBV5-1

CDR3aa: CASSLARRGRALPYEQYF
j_gene: TRBJ2-7
v_gene: TRBV28

CDR3aa: CAWPDSPVGQGYGYTF
j_gene: TRBJ1-2
v_gene: TRBV30

CDR3aa: CASSSGLGAYNEQFF
j_gene: TRBJ2-1
v_gene: TRBV7-9

CDR3aa: CASSPRAGTSGTKNIQYF
j_gene: TRBJ2-4
v_gene: TRBV19

CDR3aa: CASSPTAMGLANQETQYF
j_gene: TRBJ2-5
v_gene: TRBV18

CDR3aa: CASSQNQGYGDSPLHF
j_gene: TRBJ1-6
v_gene: TRBV4-3

CDR3aa: CASSILTGVNYGYTF
j_gene: TRBJ1-2
v_gene: TRBV19

CDR3aa: CASSYSRVEYF
j_gene: TRBJ2-7
v_gene: TRBV6-2/TRBV6-3

CDR3aa: CASSTTDRGSTEAFF
j_gene: TRBJ1-1
v_gene: TRBV19

CDR3aa: CASGLVAAGITGELFF
j_gene: TRBJ2-2
v_gene: TRBV12-5

CDR3aa: CASTRGTAEAFF
j_gene: TRBJ1-1
v_gene: TRBV6-5

CDR3aa: CASSQWLAGGYNEQFF
j_gene: TRBJ2-1
v_gene: TRBV3-1/TRBV3-2

CDR3aa: CASTRGPGQLNTGELFF
j_gene: TRBJ2-2
v_gene: TRBV9

CDR3aa: CASSPQGATYNEQFF
j_gene: TRBJ2-1
v_gene: TRBV7-3

CDR3aa: CASSSTGWAEAFF
j_gene: TRBJ1-1
v_gene: TRBV7-3

CDR3aa: CASSQVVGQVHEQYF
j_gene: TRBJ2-7
v_gene: TRBV14

CDR3aa: CASRVTAVYNSPLHF
j_gene: TRBJ1-6
v_gene: TRBV6-5

CDR3aa: CASSSWGRTNTEAFF
j_gene: TRBJ1-1
v_gene: TRBV6-2/TRBV6-3

CDR3aa: CASSVGFGGRAGELFF
j_gene: TRBJ2-2
v_gene: TRBV9

CDR3aa: CASRGNQETQYF
j_gene: TRBJ2-5
v_gene: TRBV2

CDR3aa: CATSSDDRGRLGYNSPLHF
j_gene: TRBJ1-6
v_gene: TRBV15

CDR3aa: CASSLAPGGMNTEAFF
j_gene: TRBJ1-1
v_gene: TRBV7-8

CDR3aa: CASSPNPVSYEQYF
j_gene: TRBJ2-7
v_gene: TRBV18

CDR3aa: CASSLEAGLFYEQYF
j_gene: TRBJ2-7
v_gene: TRBV5-1

CDR3aa: CASSHTTVTNSGANVLTF
j_gene: TRBJ2-6
v_gene: TRBV18

CDR3aa: CASSPGGSYEQYF
j_gene: TRBJ2-7
v_gene: TRBV5-4

CDR3aa: CASSDRTGAETQYF
j_gene: TRBJ2-5
v_gene: TRBV2

CDR3aa: CASRLHLSSGGETQYF
j_gene: TRBJ2-5
v_gene: TRBV7-2

CDR3aa: CASTRGAGRLAGVSEQYF
j_gene: TRBJ2-7
v_gene: TRBV9